A single sample is the source of the 27 T cell receptor beta chains below, sequenced in a study of identical twins. TCRdb re-called the 5' RACE reads through MiXCR, storing one row per CDR3 protein. The sample includes about 890,000 distinct CDR3 sequences, approximately 13% of them seen just once. These data were also reused for a study on yellow fever vaccine responses in identical twins.

Source material: PBMCs. Every receptor here comes from a young woman in good health.

In its sample, this clonotype was seen a few times. The chain links TRBV7-8 to TRBJ1-6; the D is unclear. Deletions cut 7 bases from V and 9 bases from J, with 16 bases between. The CDR3 spans 14 residues. CDR1 and CDR2 from the germline V gene are SGHVS and FQNEAQ. The DNA for the CDR3 is TGTGCCAGCACCCTGGAGGGTGGGCTTTCACCCCTCCACTTT. It is translated as CASTLEGGLSPLHF.

This chain uses TRBV6-1 with TRBJ2-7; 7 positions agree with TRBD1. V trimming: 6 bases; J trimming: 8 bases; junction bases outside the gene matches: 13. This CDR3 spans 14 amino acids. Looked up from germline, CDR1 is MNHNS and CDR2 is SASEGT. The CDR3 protein is CASSRGTDSYKQYF. The CDR3 region has the DNA TGTGCCAGCAGCAGGGGGACAGATTCCTATAAGCAGTACTTC.

The CDR3 DNA follows: TGCGCCAGCAGCCAAAGTACAGGGGCGGTCACTGAAGCTTTCTTT. Protein sequence: CASSQSTGAVTEAFF. The genes are TRBV5-1 and TRBJ1-1; 7 bases match TRBD1. The CDR3 is 15 amino acids. Germline CDR1 reads SGHRS; CDR2 reads YFSETQ. J was trimmed by 4 bases and V by 4 bases; bases with no gene match: 10.

Here the CDR3 reads CASSAGKGVKEKLFF. The CDR3 DNA sequence: TGTGCCAGCAGCGCGGGCAAGGGGGTTAAGGAAAAACTGTTTTTT. This chain links TRBV7-9 with TRBJ1-4; the D gene is possibly TRBD1 (6 bases). The CDR3 loop spans 15 amino acids. The V end was cut by 5 bases, the J end by 8 bases, with 18 bases between. CDR1 SEHNR and CDR2 FQNEAQ come from the germline V gene (reference sequence). Supplemented by reference TRBV7-9 and TRBJ1-4, the full variable domain reads DTGVSQNPRHKITKRGQNVTFRCDPISEHNRLYWYRQTLGQGPEFLTYFQNEAQLEKSRLLSDRFSAERPKGSFSTLEIQRTEQGDSAMYLCASSAGKGVKEKLFFGSGTQLSVL.

This clonotype showed up just a few times. V gene TRBV6-5 combines with J gene TRBJ2-7; 7 bases line up with TRBD2. The CDR3 loop spans 15 amino acids. V shed 2 bases, J shed 1 base, and the junction held 5 bases outside the gene matches. From germline, CDR1 is MNHEY and CDR2 SVGAGI. DNA of the CDR3: TGTGCCAGCAGTTACCAGGCGGGAGCATCCTACGAGCAGTACTTC. Translation: CASSYQAGASYEQYF.

V is TRBV10-3 and J is TRBJ2-4, with TRBD2 matching over 9 bases. The CDR3 runs 16 residues. J gave up 3 bases and V 3 bases, and 6 bases lay outside the gene matches. The V gene's germline CDR1 is ENHRY and CDR2 SYGVKD. CDR3 DNA sequence: TGTGCCATCAGTGACGTACTAGCGGGCGACAAAAACATTCAGTACTTC. Translated: CAISDVLAGDKNIQYF.

The V call is TRBV15, the J call TRBJ1-6; TRBD1 might be the D (6 bases). The V gene lost 0 bases and the J gene lost 10 bases, with 16 bases spanning the gap. The CDR3 contains 16 residues. The germline CDR1 and CDR2 sequences are LNHNV and YYDKDF (reference sequence). Written as DNA, the CDR3 is TGTGCCACCAGCAGAGATGGTGCGCAGGGGAAATCACCCCTCCACTTT. Protein sequence: CATSRDGAQGKSPLHF.

This clonotype has more than one count but fewer than ten. The chain is built from TRBV5-1 and TRBJ1-2, with D possibly being TRBD1 (5 bases). The CDR3 is 15 residues long. The V gene's germline CDR1 is SGHRS and CDR2 YFSETQ. Trimming removed 0 bases at V and 4 bases at J, with 13 bases between. The CDR3 DNA follows: TGCGCCAGCAGCTTGGGACAGTCTCTAAGCTATGGCTACACCTTC. Encoded protein: CASSLGQSLSYGYTF.

V usage is TRBV3-1 and J usage is TRBJ2-7, with D possibly matching TRBD2 (6 bases). The CDR3 is made up of 16 amino acids. The V end was cut by 3 bases, the J end by 3 bases, with 18 bases between. Per germline, CDR1 LGHDT and CDR2 YNNKEL (reference sequence). The CDR3 here is CASSQGTGTGIYEQYF. The CDR3 DNA sequence: TGTGCCAGCAGCCAGGGAACCGGGACTGGGATCTACGAGCAGTACTTC.

This clonotype came up a few times. The rearrangement joins TRBV12-3 or TRBV12-4 to TRBJ2-1; tentatively, D is TRBD2 (6 bases). This CDR3 spans 15 amino acids. Trimming removed 7 bases from V and 0 bases from J, with 13 bases in between. CDR3 nucleotides: TGTGCCAGCACCTTAGCGGCAAGCTCCTACAATGAGCAGTTCTTC. It encodes CASTLAASSYNEQFF.

V usage is TRBV19 and J usage is TRBJ1-6; 8 bases align to TRBD1. From germline, CDR1 is LNHDA and CDR2 SQIVND (reference sequence). This CDR3 is built from 16 residues. The V segment lost 6 bases and the J segment 6 bases; nucleotides outside the gene matches: 10. The CDR3 is CASRPRTGKINSPLHF. DNA for the CDR3: TGTGCCAGTAGGCCTAGGACAGGGAAGATTAATTCACCCCTCCACTTT.

This clonotype appeared a few times. The chain carries TRBV20-1 and TRBJ2-7; 8 bases fit TRBD1. Germline V CDR1 and CDR2: DFQATT, SNEGSKA (reference sequence). The CDR3 is 14 residues long. V dropped 6 bases and J dropped 2; count of bases not matched to a gene: 9. The CDR3 sequence: CSASRDRTAYEQYF. In nucleotides, the CDR3 is TGCAGTGCCTCCAGGGACAGGACCGCCTACGAGCAGTACTTC.

The V call is TRBV6-5, the J call TRBJ1-4; D remains unclear. From germline, CDR1 is MNHEY and CDR2 SVGAGI. Trimming removed 0 bases at V and 8 bases at J, with 7 bases between. This CDR3 has 13 residues. The CDR3 region is CASSYSGWEKLFF. The CDR3, as DNA: TGTGCCAGCAGTTACTCGGGATGGGAAAAACTGTTTTTT.

The chain links TRBV5-1 to TRBJ2-1, with TRBD2 identical over 12 bases. Looked up from germline, CDR1 is SGHRS and CDR2 is YFSETQ. V gave up 4 bases and J gave up 4 bases; unmatched junction bases: 6. The CDR3 loop spans 16 amino acids. CDR3 residues: CASSQASGRAYNEQFF. CDR3 nucleotide sequence: TGCGCCAGCAGCCAGGCTAGCGGGAGGGCTTACAATGAGCAGTTCTTC.

This clonotype was observed a handful of times. The rearrangement links TRBV6-1 to TRBJ2-7; TRBD1 matches 7 bases. CDR1 MNHNS and CDR2 SASEGT come from the germline V gene. V lost 6 bases, J lost 1 base, and 9 bases stayed unmatched. The CDR3 loop spans 15 amino acids. DNA of the CDR3: TGTGCCAGCAGCATACAGGGGTCACCTTCCTACGAGCAGTACGTC. Protein: CASSIQGSPSYEQYV.

This chain uses TRBV3-1 with TRBJ2-1, with 7 bases lining up with TRBD2. The CDR3 runs 13 residues. Germline assignment: CDR1 LGHDT and CDR2 YNNKEL (reference sequence). Unmatched junction bases numbered 4, after V lost 5 bases and J lost 6 bases. CDR3: CASSVGTTNEQFF. Here the CDR3 DNA reads TGTGCCAGCAGCGTAGGGACTACCAATGAGCAGTTCTTC.

V and J are TRBV20-1 and TRBJ1-1, with TRBD1 as a possible D gene (6 bases). The germline V gene has CDR1 DFQATT and CDR2 SNEGSKA (reference sequence). Trimming pared 3 bases from V and 1 base from J, leaving 12 bases between. This CDR3 spans 14 amino acids. CDR3 amino acids: CSARDSGQNTEAFF. The CDR3 nucleotides read TGCAGTGCTAGGGACTCGGGACAGAACACTGAAGCTTTCTTT.

This clonotype was counted a few times. This chain links TRBV10-3 with TRBJ2-3, with D perhaps matching TRBD2 (6 bases). CDR1 is ENHRY and CDR2 is SYGVKD in the germline V gene. V lost 6 bases to trimming and J lost 2 bases, with 9 bases between them. This CDR3 comprises 13 residues. CDR3 protein: CAIRLAATDTQYF. DNA of the CDR3: TGTGCCATCAGACTAGCTGCCACAGATACGCAGTATTTT.

V gene TRBV7-3 combines with J gene TRBJ2-1; D is perhaps TRBD2 (6 bases). In germline, CDR1 is SGHTA, CDR2 FQGTGA. The CDR3 covers 15 residues. The V end lost 1 base, the J end lost 2 bases, and 9 bases lay between the germline ends. CDR3 residues: CASSLNGSPYNEQFF. The DNA for the CDR3 is TGTGCCAGCAGCTTAAACGGGAGTCCCTACAATGAGCAGTTCTTC.

The rearrangement joins TRBV20-1 to TRBJ1-2; no definite D call. Germline values: CDR1 DFQATT, CDR2 SNEGSKA (reference sequence). Trimming shortened V by 1 base and J by 0 bases, and 6 bases separated the two germline ends. This CDR3 is 13 amino acids long. The CDR3 is CSARATANYGYTF. The CDR3 DNA reads as TGCAGTGCTAGAGCTACCGCTAACTATGGCTACACCTTC.

A few counts support this clonotype. This chain connects TRBV29-1 to TRBJ2-1; 8 bases line up with TRBD1. Germline CDR1 reads SQVTM; CDR2 reads ANQGSEA. Germline trimming cut 6 bases from V and 5 bases from J; bases unmatched to any gene: 12. The CDR3 covers 15 residues. The CDR3 nucleotides read TGCAGCGTCCGTCGGTCCCAGGGGGCGGACAATGAGCAGTTCTTC. It specifies CSVRRSQGADNEQFF.

J is TRBJ2-1 and V is TRBV5-1; 10 bases align to TRBD2. Germline trimming cut 3 bases from V and 2 bases from J; bases unmatched to any gene: 8. This CDR3 is 17 amino acids long. Germline loops: CDR1 SGHRS, CDR2 YFSETQ. This CDR3 reads CASSSFFSGGTYNEQFF. Here the CDR3 DNA reads TGCGCCAGCAGCTCCTTCTTTAGCGGGGGGACCTACAATGAGCAGTTCTTC.

At least ten counts were recorded for this clonotype. The chain is built from TRBV29-1 and TRBJ2-6; D remains unclear. Germline CDR1 and CDR2: SQVTM and ANQGSEA. The ends were cut back, 3 bases at V and 3 bases at J, with 3 bases in the middle. This CDR3 spans 12 amino acids. The CDR3 region has the DNA TGCAGCGTTGATATTGGGGCCAACGTCCTGACTTTC. It yields the protein CSVDIGANVLTF.

The rearrangement links TRBV2 to TRBJ2-1; D is perhaps TRBD1 or TRBD2 (6 bases each). CDR3 length equals 15 residues. Trimming shortened V by 7 bases and J by 2 bases, and 15 bases separated the two germline ends. CDR1 is SNHLY and CDR2 is FYNNEI in the germline V gene. In DNA form, the CDR3 reads TGTGCCAGCACTTCGGGGGCGCCGGCCTACAATGAGCAGTTCTTC. Translation gives CASTSGAPAYNEQFF.

In this sample, this clonotype turned up a few times. V gene TRBV5-1 combines with J gene TRBJ2-7; possibly TRBD2 for D (5 bases). Germline-derived CDR1 and CDR2 are SGHRS and YFSETQ. This CDR3 comprises 15 residues. The V end lost 0 bases, the J end lost 0 bases, and 10 bases lay between the germline ends. The CDR3 region has the DNA TGCGCCAGCAGCTTGGGGGAGTGGGGCTCCTACGAGCAGTACTTC. Its translation: CASSLGEWGSYEQYF.

The chain is built from TRBV20-1 and TRBJ1-1, with TRBD1 as a possible D gene (5 bases). With 2 bases removed from V and 2 bases from J, the gap between germline ends came to 15 bases. The CDR3 has 15 amino acids. CDR1 is DFQATT, CDR2 SNEGSKA, per germline (reference sequence). The CDR3 loop is CSARKRQGLNTEAFF. CDR3 bases: TGCAGTGCTAGAAAACGTCAGGGTTTAAACACTGAAGCTTTCTTT.

This clonotype was counted once. The chain links TRBV6-1 to TRBJ2-3; maybe TRBD2 (5 bases). V shed 3 bases and J shed 2 bases, with 15 bases lying between them. The CDR3 covers 16 residues. Germline V lookup: CDR1 MNHNS, CDR2 SASEGT. The CDR3 region is CASSDTAGPPTDTQYF. The CDR3 nucleotides read TGTGCCAGCAGTGACACGGCGGGCCCGCCCACAGATACGCAGTATTTT.